This record looks at one T cell receptor beta chain sequence and its context. Trimming took 0 bases from V and 5 from J; bases not matched to a gene: 4. Germline V gene sequence: CDR1 KGHSH, CDR2 LQKENI. The CDR3 extends over 15 amino acids. The data were obtained in a study of OX40 agonist ivuxolimab in advanced cancers. Whole-study context: The patients received ivuxolimab by intravenous route every 2 weeks at 0.01 to 10 mg/kg.

TCRdb's table, derived via immunoSEQ multiplex PCR, lists solely in-frame clones and lacks some. The data contain about 70,000 clones, around 88% of them singletons. The sequencing used CD4+ or CD8+ T cells sorted from blood, collected in a trial of the OX40 agonist ivuxolimab. This TCR was recovered from an adult with an advanced solid tumor such as melanoma, head and neck, liver or kidney cancer. The chain combines TRBV18 with TRBJ1-1; 9 nucleotides align to TRBD1. CDR3 nucleotide sequence: TGTGCCAGCTCACCACCGGGACAGGGAGAGACTGAAGCTTTCTTT. This gives the protein CASSPPGQGETEAFF.